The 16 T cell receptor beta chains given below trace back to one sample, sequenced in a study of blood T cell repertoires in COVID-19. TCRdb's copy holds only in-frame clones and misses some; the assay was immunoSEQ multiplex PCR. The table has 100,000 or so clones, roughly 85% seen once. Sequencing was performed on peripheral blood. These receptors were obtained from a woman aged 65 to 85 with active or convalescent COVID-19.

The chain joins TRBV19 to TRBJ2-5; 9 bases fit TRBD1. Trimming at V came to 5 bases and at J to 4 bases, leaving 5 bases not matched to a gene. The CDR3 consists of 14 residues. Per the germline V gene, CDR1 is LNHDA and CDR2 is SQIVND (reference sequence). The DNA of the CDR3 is TGTGCCAGTAGTGGTCCGGGACAGGGAGAGACCCAGTACTTC. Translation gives CASSGPGQGETQYF.

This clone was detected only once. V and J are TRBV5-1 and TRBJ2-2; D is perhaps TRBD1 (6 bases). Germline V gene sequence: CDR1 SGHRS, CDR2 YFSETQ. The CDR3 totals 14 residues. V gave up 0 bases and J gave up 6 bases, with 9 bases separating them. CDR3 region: CASSLVPGAGELFF. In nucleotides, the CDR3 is TGCGCCAGCAGCTTGGTTCCAGGGGCCGGGGAGCTGTTTTTT.

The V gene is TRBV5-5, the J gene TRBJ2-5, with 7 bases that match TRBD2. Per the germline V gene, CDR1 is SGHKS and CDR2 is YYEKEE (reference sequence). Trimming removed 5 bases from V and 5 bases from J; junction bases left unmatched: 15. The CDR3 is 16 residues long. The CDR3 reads CASSSPDPGGRETQYF. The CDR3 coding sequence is TGTGCCAGCAGTTCCCCTGACCCGGGGGGAAGGGAGACCCAGTACTTC.

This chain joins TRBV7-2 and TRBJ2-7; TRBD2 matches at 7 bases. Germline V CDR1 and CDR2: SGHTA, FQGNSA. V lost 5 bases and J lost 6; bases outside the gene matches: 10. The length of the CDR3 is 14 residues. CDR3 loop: CASSITSAFSEQYF. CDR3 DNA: TGTGCCAGCAGCATCACTAGCGCTTTTAGCGAGCAGTACTTC.

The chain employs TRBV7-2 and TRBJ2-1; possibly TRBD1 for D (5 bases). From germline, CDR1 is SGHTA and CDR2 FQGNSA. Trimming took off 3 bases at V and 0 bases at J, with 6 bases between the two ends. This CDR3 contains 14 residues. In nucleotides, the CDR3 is TGTGCCAGCAGCTTGCAGGGCTCCTACAATGAGCAGTTCTTC. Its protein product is CASSLQGSYNEQFF.

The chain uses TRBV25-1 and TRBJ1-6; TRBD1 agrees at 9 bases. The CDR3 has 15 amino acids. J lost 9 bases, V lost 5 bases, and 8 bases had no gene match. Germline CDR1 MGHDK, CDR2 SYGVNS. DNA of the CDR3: TGTGCCAGCAGTATCTCTACAGGGGGCATTTCACCCCTCCACTTT. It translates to CASSISTGGISPLHF. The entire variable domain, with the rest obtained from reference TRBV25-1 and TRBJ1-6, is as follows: EADIYQTPRYLVIGTGKKITLECSQTMGHDKMYWYQQDPGMELHLIHYSYGVNSTEKGDLSSESTVSRIRTEHFPLTLESARPSHTSQYLCASSISTGGISPLHFGNGTRLTVT.

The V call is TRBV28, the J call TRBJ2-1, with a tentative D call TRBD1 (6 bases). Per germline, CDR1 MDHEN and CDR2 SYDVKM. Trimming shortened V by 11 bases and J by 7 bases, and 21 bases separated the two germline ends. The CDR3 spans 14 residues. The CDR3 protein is CAHAPGTIGNEQFF. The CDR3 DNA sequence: TGTGCCCACGCCCCCGGGACAATAGGGAATGAGCAGTTCTTC.

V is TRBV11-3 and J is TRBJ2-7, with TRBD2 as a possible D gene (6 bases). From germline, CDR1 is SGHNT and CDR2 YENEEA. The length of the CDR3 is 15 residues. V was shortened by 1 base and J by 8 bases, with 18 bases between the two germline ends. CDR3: CASSLVRNPGGQQYF. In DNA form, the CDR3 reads TGTGCCAGCAGCTTAGTGAGGAATCCCGGGGGACAGCAGTACTTC.

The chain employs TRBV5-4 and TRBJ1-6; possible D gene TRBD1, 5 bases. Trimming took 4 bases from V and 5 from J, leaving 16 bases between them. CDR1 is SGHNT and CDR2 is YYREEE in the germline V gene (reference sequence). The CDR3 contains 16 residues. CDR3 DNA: TGTGCCAGCAGCCTACTCCCAGGGCGACATAATTCACCCCTCCACTTT. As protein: CASSLLPGRHNSPLHF. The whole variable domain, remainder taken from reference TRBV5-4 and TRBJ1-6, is ETGVTQSPTHLIKTRGQQVTLRCSSQSGHNTVSWYQQALGQGPQFIFQYYREEENGRGNFPPRFSGLQFPNYSSELNVNALELDDSALYLCASSLLPGRHNSPLHFGNGTRLTVT.

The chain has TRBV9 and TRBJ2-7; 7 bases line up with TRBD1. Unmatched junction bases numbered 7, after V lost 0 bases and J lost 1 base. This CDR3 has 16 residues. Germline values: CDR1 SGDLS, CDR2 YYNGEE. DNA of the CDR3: TGTGCCAGCAGCGTAGTAGACAGGGTACTTTCCTACGAGCAGTACTTC. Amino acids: CASSVVDRVLSYEQYF.

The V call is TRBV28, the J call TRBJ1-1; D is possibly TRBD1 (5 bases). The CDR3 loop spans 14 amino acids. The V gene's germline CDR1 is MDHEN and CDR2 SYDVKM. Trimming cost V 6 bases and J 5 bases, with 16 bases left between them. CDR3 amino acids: CASRRPEGTTEAFF. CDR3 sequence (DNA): TGTGCCAGCAGGCGACCCGAAGGGACTACTGAAGCTTTCTTT.

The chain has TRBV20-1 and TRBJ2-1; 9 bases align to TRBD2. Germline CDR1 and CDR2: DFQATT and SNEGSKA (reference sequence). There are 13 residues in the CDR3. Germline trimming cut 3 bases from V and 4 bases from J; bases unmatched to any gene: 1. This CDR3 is CSASAGGYNEQFF. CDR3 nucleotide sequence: TGCAGTGCTAGTGCGGGAGGGTACAATGAGCAGTTCTTC.

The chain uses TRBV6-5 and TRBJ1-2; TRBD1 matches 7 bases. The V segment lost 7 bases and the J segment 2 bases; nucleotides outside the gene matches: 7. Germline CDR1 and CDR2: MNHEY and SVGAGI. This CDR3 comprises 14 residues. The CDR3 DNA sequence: TGTGCCAGCAACACGCGACAGGGAAACTATGGCTACACCTTC. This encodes CASNTRQGNYGYTF.

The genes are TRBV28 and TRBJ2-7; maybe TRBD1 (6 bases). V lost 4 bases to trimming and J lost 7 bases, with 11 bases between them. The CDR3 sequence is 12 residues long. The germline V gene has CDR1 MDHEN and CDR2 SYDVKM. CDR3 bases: TGTGCCAGCAGTTCGGGACACCTGGAGCAGTACTTC. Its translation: CASSSGHLEQYF.

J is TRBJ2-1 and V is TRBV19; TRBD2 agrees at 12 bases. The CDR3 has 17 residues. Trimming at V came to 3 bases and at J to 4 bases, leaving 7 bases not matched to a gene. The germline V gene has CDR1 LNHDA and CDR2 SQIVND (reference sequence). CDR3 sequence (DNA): TGTGCCAGTAGTATCACAGGGACTAGCGGGCCTTACAATGAGCAGTTCTTC. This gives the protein CASSITGTSGPYNEQFF.

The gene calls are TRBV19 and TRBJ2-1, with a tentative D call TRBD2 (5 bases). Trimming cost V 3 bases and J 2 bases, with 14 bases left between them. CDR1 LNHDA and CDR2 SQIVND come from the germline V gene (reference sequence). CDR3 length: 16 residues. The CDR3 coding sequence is TGTGCCAGTAGTATTACTATGGCTAGCCCCTACAATGAGCAGTTCTTC. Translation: CASSITMASPYNEQFF. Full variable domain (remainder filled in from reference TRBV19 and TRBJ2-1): DGGITQSPKYLFRKEGQNVTLSCEQNLNHDAMYWYRQDPGQGLRLIYYSQIVNDFQKGDIAEGYSVSREKKESFPLTVTSAQKNPTAFYLCASSITMASPYNEQFFGPGTRLTVL.